Sequencing of this T cell receptor beta chain was carried out in a study of T-cell memory formation after mild COVID-19. Study overall: Largely donor-specific TCR clusters were found. General study findings and limits: Confirmation of SARS-CoV-2 specificity was lacking for second-wave clones peaking day 37. Cross-reactive memory seemingly joined, as some responding clones were found in pre-infection memory. Clones contracting over day 15 to 85 were CD4/CD8 balanced, with later expanders leaning CD4+.

This clonotype was seen a few times. Its antigen remains unknown. TCRdb fed the 5' RACE reads into MiXCR, producing one record per CDR3 protein. The table includes about 390,000 distinct CDR3 sequences, 15% to 20% detected once. Germline lookup yields CDR1 DFQATT and CDR2 SNEGSKA (reference sequence). The CDR3 totals 13 residues. Trimming stripped 3 bases from V and 3 bases from J, with 10 bases between. Sequencing was done on a sample of PBMCs or a T cell subset sorted from them (not recorded which). This rearrangement joins TRBV20-1 to TRBJ2-3, with TRBD2 as a possible D gene (5 bases). This clonotype was obtained from a man between 18 and 29 years old who had mild COVID-19 (a few samples of this study predate the infection). Cell type and time point are not known. The CDR3 sequence is CSASGGVTDTQYF. CDR3 DNA sequence: TGCAGTGCTAGTGGAGGAGTAACAGATACGCAGTATTTT.